This note documents a single T cell receptor (beta chain) sequence. Which antigen it targets is not known. Base qualities are missing; no much larger clone stands one base away. The entry originates in a study of blood T cell repertoires in COVID-19 (dated by TCRdb to about 2020). Regarding the research as a whole: Samples covering the acute and convalescent phases of COVID-19 were provided by collaborators in the United States, Italy and Spain. The material from the prospective study consisted of cDNA or gDNA derived from T cells, B-cell-depleted T cells, or PBMCs. The dataset comprised deeply sampled blood TCRbeta repertoires from subjects exposed to, actively infected with, or recovered from COVID-19. The repertoires were released in a freely available public database intended as a resource for research on the immune response to SARS-CoV-2. Samples came from the ongoing ImmuneRACE study (first 160 participants) plus 1,254 subjects from 6 global collaborators. Sample metadata almost always included a de-identified subject ID, COVID-19 status, age in years and sex. HLA class I and class II types, where available, came from metadata supplied by the sample provider rather than from assay-based typing. Findings and caveats that apply to the study as a whole: Clinical and demographic metadata were provided uncurated, with the amount varying by source and participant.

Including the terminal cysteine and phenylalanine, the CDR3 comprises 14 residues. Only the CDR3 DNA is retained, 42 bases long and in frame from the first base. According to the germline V gene, CDR1 reads SNHLY and CDR2 reads FYNNEI. V gives up 3 bases and J gives up 3 bases, and the segment between their germline ends measures 12 bases. TCRbeta CDR3 regions were amplified from genomic DNA by means of the immunoSEQ Assay, a bias-controlled multiplex PCR. The authors processed their data as follows. Within the assay, amplification of reference gene primers was used to estimate how many nucleated cells each sample contained. Sequence reads were collapsed and filtered to measure the absolute abundance of every unique TCRbeta CDR3 rearrangement. For each sample, productive Simpson clonality was calculated by taking the square root of Simpson's diversity index across productive rearrangements. Sourced from immuneACCESS, this table was stored by TCRdb with only in-frame sequences that have V and J called. A share of the clones is absent; for the studies checked, an unresolved V gene accounts for under half, and the remainder has no known explanation. That table furnishes V, J and clone size, whereas the DNA furnished D and trimming. This sample gives 250,000 or so clones in total; approximately 80% of them show up just once. The ten biggest clones cover approximately 2% of the sample.

Another Seattle source contributed samples from volunteer blood donors who had recovered from COVID-19. The collaborating institutions used their own protocols to collect whole blood in K2EDTA tubes. For TCRbeta analysis, collaborators shipped samples as frozen whole blood, isolated PBMCs, or DNA extracted from either of those sample types. The sample consisted of peripheral blood. The chain is encoded by TRBV2 joined to TRBJ2-7, with no reliable assignment of the D segment. This clonotype was sampled from a man aged 25-40 years who had recovered from COVID-19. The sequenced DNA is TGTGCCAGCAGTGAGCGACAATTGGTCTACGAGCAGTACTTC. It translates to CASSERQLVYEQYF.